This T cell receptor beta chain came from a study of cytomegalovirus exposure and HLA in healthy donors. V was pared by 2 bases and J by 6 bases, with 16 bases between. The germline V gene has CDR1 MNHEY and CDR2 SVGAGI. The CDR3 consists of 15 residues. The PCR ran on 60 Vbeta and 13 Jbeta primers. Here immunoSEQ multiplex PCR was the method, and the copy in TCRdb shows in-frame clones only, minus some. The sample includes about 140,000 clones, approximately 80% of them seen just once. The sequence was obtained from a female donor in good health and CMV-seropositive. Sequenced sample: PBMCs. J is TRBJ1-2 and V is TRBV6-5; D is perhaps TRBD1 (6 bases). The CDR3 loop reads CASSYRVTGRDGYTF. Written as DNA, the CDR3 is TGTGCCAGCAGTTACCGGGTTACAGGGAGGGATGGCTACACCTTC.